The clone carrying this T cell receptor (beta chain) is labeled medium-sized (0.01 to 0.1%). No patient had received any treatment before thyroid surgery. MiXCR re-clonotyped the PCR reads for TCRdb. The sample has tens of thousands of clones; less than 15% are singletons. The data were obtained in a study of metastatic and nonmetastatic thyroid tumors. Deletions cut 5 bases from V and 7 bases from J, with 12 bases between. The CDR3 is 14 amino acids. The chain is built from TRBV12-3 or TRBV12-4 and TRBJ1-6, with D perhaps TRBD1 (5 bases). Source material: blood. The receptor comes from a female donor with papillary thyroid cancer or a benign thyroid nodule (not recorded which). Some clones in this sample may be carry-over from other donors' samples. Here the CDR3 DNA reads TGTGCCAGCAGTCTGGGTCAGGGCAATTCACCCCTCCACTTT. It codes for CASSLGQGNSPLHF.